The 25 T cell receptor beta chains below were found in one sample sequenced in a study of T cell changes during pregnancy in multiple sclerosis (dated by TCRdb to about 2019). Receptor amplification or capture employed the immunoSEQ multiplex PCR assay. TCRdb obtained this table from immuneACCESS and retained in-frame rearrangements with V and J assigned. These tables miss some clones; where compared with another copy, unresolved V genes account for less than half of the shortfall, and the remainder is unexplained. The sample table contains fewer than 50,000 clones; only one count was recorded for approximately 90% of them. The top ten clones comprise 0.37% of the sample. Sequencing was performed on CD4+ T cells from peripheral blood mononuclear cells, taken in the second trimester of pregnancy. These receptors were taken from a female donor in good health, enrolled as a control in a pregnancy study.

The rearrangement links TRBV29-1 to TRBJ1-2; 7 bases align to TRBD1. The CDR3 sequence is 13 residues long. Germline CDR1 is SQVTM and CDR2 is ANQGSEA. V shed 7 bases, J shed 2 bases, and the junction held 7 bases outside the gene matches. CDR3 protein: CSAVLTGNYGYTF. CDR3 DNA: TGCAGCGCCGTACTGACAGGGAACTATGGCTACACCTTC.

The V call is TRBV30, the J call TRBJ1-5, with unresolved D. Trimming pared 3 bases from V and 3 bases from J, leaving 9 bases between. Looked up from germline, CDR1 is GTSNPN and CDR2 is SVGIG (reference sequence). This CDR3 has 13 amino acids. CDR3 DNA: TGTGCCTGGAGGAGGGATATCAATCAGCCCCAGCATTTT. Amino acid sequence: CAWRRDINQPQHF.

This chain links TRBV7-2 with TRBJ2-3; 8 bases fit TRBD2. Losses at the gene ends were 2 bases for V and 0 bases for J; bases not matched to a gene: 13. Germline V gene data show CDR1 as SGHTA and CDR2 as FQGNSA. CDR3 length: 19 amino acids. The CDR3 sequence is CASSLTRGGLAASTDTQYF. In DNA, the CDR3 is TGTGCCAGCAGCTTAACCCGGGGGGGGCTAGCAGCCAGCACAGATACGCAGTATTTT.

This clone turned up a few times. In nucleotides, the CDR3 is TGTGCCAGCAGCGGGGGACAGGGGACAGATACGCAGTATTTT. Protein: CASSGGQGTDTQYF. The J gene is TRBJ2-3, the V gene TRBV9, with TRBD1 identical over 10 bases. V was clipped by 3 bases and J by 3 bases; unmatched bases: 1. CDR1 and CDR2 from the germline V gene are SGDLS and YYNGEE. This CDR3 comprises 14 residues.

V and J are TRBV19 and TRBJ1-1, with a tentative D call TRBD1 (6 bases). V was clipped by 4 bases and J by 1 base, with 7 bases between them. This CDR3 comprises 13 residues. CDR1 LNHDA and CDR2 SQIVND come from the germline V gene (reference sequence). CDR3 loop: CASSRTANTEAFF. Written as DNA, the CDR3 is TGTGCCAGTAGTAGGACAGCGAACACTGAAGCTTTCTTT.

V and J are TRBV27 and TRBJ2-1; a possible D gene is TRBD2 (6 bases). The germline CDR1 and CDR2 sequences are MNHEY and SMNVEV (reference sequence). V lost 5 bases to trimming and J lost 2 bases, with 10 bases between them. The CDR3 extends over 14 amino acids. CDR3 bases: TGTGCCAGCAGTAAGACTAGTACCTACAATGAGCAGTTCTTC. This encodes CASSKTSTYNEQFF.

This clone was observed once. This chain uses TRBV2 with TRBJ2-3; 11 bases line up with TRBD2. The CDR3 totals 16 residues. Germline loops: CDR1 SNHLY, CDR2 FYNNEI. The J segment lost 2 bases and the V segment lost 7 bases, leaving 8 bases of the junction unmatched. Here the CDR3 DNA reads TGTGCCAGCACCCTACTAGCGGGGGCCTCCACAGATACGCAGTATTTT. Translated, it gives CASTLLAGASTDTQYF.

The chain is built from TRBV5-6 and TRBJ2-1, with TRBD2 identical over 11 bases. V was clipped by 0 bases and J by 6 bases; unmatched bases: 8. CDR1 is SGHDT, CDR2 YYEEEE, per germline. The CDR3 has 17 amino acids. This CDR3 is CASSLALLAGGSNEQFF. The CDR3 DNA is TGTGCCAGCAGCTTGGCCCTTTTAGCGGGGGGGTCCAATGAGCAGTTCTTC.

The chain has TRBV11-2 and TRBJ1-1, with no clear D. Trimming left V 2 bases short and J 3 bases short, with 13 bases between. Germline V lookup: CDR1 SGHAT, CDR2 FQNNGV. This CDR3 comprises 15 residues. The CDR3 is CASSLPPSRYTEAFF. The CDR3 nucleotides are TGTGCCAGCAGCTTACCCCCCTCCAGGTACACTGAAGCTTTCTTT.

This chain uses TRBV6-5 with TRBJ2-2; perhaps TRBD1 as D (5 bases). Per the germline V gene, CDR1 is MNHEY and CDR2 is SVGAGI. The CDR3 extends over 14 amino acids. The ends were cut back, 11 bases at V and 5 bases at J, with 18 bases in the middle. The CDR3 spells CAGANRFGTGELFF. The DNA of the CDR3 is TGTGCCGGGGCCAATCGGTTCGGAACCGGGGAGCTGTTTTTT.

The chain couples TRBV5-1 to TRBJ2-3; 8 bases fit TRBD2. Germline loops: CDR1 SGHRS, CDR2 YFSETQ. With V trimmed by 0 bases and J by 6 bases, 6 bases remained unmatched. The CDR3 contains 15 residues. This CDR3 is CASSLVGGGRDTQYF. CDR3 bases: TGCGCCAGCAGCTTGGTTGGCGGGGGGAGGGATACGCAGTATTTT. Drawing the rest from reference TRBV5-1 and TRBJ2-3, the complete variable domain is KAGVTQTPRYLIKTRGQQVTLSCSPISGHRSVSWYQQTPGQGLQFLFEYFSETQRNKGNFPGRFSGRQFSNSRSEMNVSTLELGDSALYLCASSLVGGGRDTQYFGPGTRLTVL.

The chain links TRBV5-1 to TRBJ1-2; D is ambiguous. Germline V gene lookup returns CDR1 SGHRS and CDR2 YFSETQ. V shed 0 bases and J shed 6 bases, with 15 bases lying between them. The CDR3 contains 15 residues. Here the CDR3 DNA reads TGCGCCAGCAGCTTGGCGGTGGTAGCAGTTGATGGCTACACCTTC. Its translation is CASSLAVVAVDGYTF.

This sequence joins TRBV13 and TRBJ2-2; D remains unclear. The CDR3 loop spans 13 amino acids. Trimming pared 5 bases from V and 6 bases from J, leaving 10 bases between. The germline gives CDR1 PRHDT, CDR2 FYEKMQ (reference sequence). CDR3 nucleotide sequence: TGTGCCAGCAGCCAGACTCGGGCCGGGGAGCTGTTTTTT. Translated: CASSQTRAGELFF.

This chain connects TRBV19 to TRBJ2-6, with D perhaps TRBD1 (5 bases). The CDR3 length is 15 residues. V was cut by 3 bases and J by 2 bases, with 8 bases left in between. Germline V gene lookup returns CDR1 LNHDA and CDR2 SQIVND (reference sequence). The CDR3, as DNA: TGTGCCAGTAGTATCGACAGAGCTGGGGCCAACGTCCTGACTTTC. Translation gives CASSIDRAGANVLTF.

The genes are TRBV6-1 and TRBJ2-7; 9 bases align to TRBD1. J was trimmed by 3 bases and V by 11 bases; bases with no gene match: 14. Germline V gene lookup returns CDR1 MNHNS and CDR2 SASEGT. The CDR3 length is 15 residues. The CDR3 coding sequence is TGTGCCGCCTTCTCCCGGGACAGGGCTTACTACGAGCAGTACTTC. Amino acid sequence: CAAFSRDRAYYEQYF.

This chain uses TRBV29-1 with TRBJ1-1, with 10 bases fitting TRBD1. Germline-derived CDR1 and CDR2 are SQVTM and ANQGSEA. With V trimmed by 6 bases and J by 4 bases, 8 bases remained unmatched. CDR3 size: 14 residues. Here the CDR3 reads CSVRRRDRGTEAFF. For the CDR3, the DNA is TGCAGCGTACGAAGGAGGGACAGGGGCACTGAAGCTTTCTTT.

This clone was seen a handful of times. The chain recombines TRBV27 with TRBJ2-5; the match to TRBD2 covers 11 bases. Looked up from germline, CDR1 is MNHEY and CDR2 is SMNVEV (reference sequence). The V and J ends lost 2 bases and 6 bases, in that order; junction bases with no gene match: 2. The CDR3 spans 14 residues. In DNA, the CDR3 is TGTGCCAGCAGTTTAATAGCGGGGGGGAAGACCCAGTACTTC. Translated: CASSLIAGGKTQYF.

The chain uses TRBV5-6 and TRBJ2-5, with 9 bases aligning to TRBD2. The CDR3 length is 15 residues. J was trimmed by 9 bases and V by 4 bases; bases with no gene match: 13. Germline V gene sequence: CDR1 SGHDT, CDR2 YYEEEE. CDR3 amino acids: CASSGGLAPSGAQYF. The CDR3 DNA reads as TGTGCCAGCAGCGGGGGACTAGCCCCTTCCGGGGCCCAGTACTTC.

The rearrangement links TRBV4-2 to TRBJ1-5; 7 bases are shared with TRBD1. The V and J ends lost 4 bases and 4 bases, in that order; junction bases with no gene match: 7. The CDR3 is made up of 15 amino acids. Germline CDR1 is LGHNA and CDR2 is YNFKEQ. DNA of the CDR3: TGTGCCAGCAGCCCCAGCCGGGACAGAAATCAGCCCCAGCATTTT. It yields the protein CASSPSRDRNQPQHF.

This clone was picked up a small number of times. The chain combines TRBV5-1 with TRBJ1-1; D perhaps matches TRBD1 (6 bases). V lost 4 bases and J lost 4, with 8 bases in between. The CDR3 is made up of 12 amino acids. Germline loops: CDR1 SGHRS, CDR2 YFSETQ. The CDR3 DNA follows: TGCGCCAGCAGCCCGGACAGCACTGAAGCTTTCTTT. This encodes CASSPDSTEAFF.

V gene TRBV28 combines with J gene TRBJ2-7, with D perhaps matching TRBD1 (6 bases). With 7 bases removed from V and 1 base from J, the gap between germline ends came to 14 bases. Germline V CDR1 and CDR2: MDHEN, SYDVKM. CDR3 length: 14 amino acids. CDR3 DNA sequence: TGTGCCAGCATCGGAGGACAGTCGTCCTACGAGCAGTACTTC. This gives the protein CASIGGQSSYEQYF.

This chain links TRBV4-3 with TRBJ2-1; perhaps TRBD2 as D (5 bases). Trimming removed 1 base from V and 4 bases from J, with 14 bases in between. CDR1 and CDR2 from the germline V gene are LGHNA and YSLEER. This CDR3 has 16 amino acids. The CDR3 nucleotides are TGCGCCAGCAGCCAAGTTCGGGGTACTAAGTACAATGAGCAGTTCTTC. This gives the protein CASSQVRGTKYNEQFF.

The rearrangement links TRBV6-5 to TRBJ2-3; no clear D gene. The CDR3 is made up of 16 amino acids. V was shortened by 4 bases and J by 4 bases, with 18 bases between the two germline ends. Germline V gene data show CDR1 as MNHEY and CDR2 as SVGAGI. The CDR3 nucleotides read TGTGCCAGCAGTTCCCTCCGCCTCCTAGGCGCAGATACGCAGTATTTT. This codes for CASSSLRLLGADTQYF.

The chain combines TRBV29-1 with TRBJ1-2, with D possibly TRBD1 on 6 matching bases. With 6 bases removed from V and 0 bases from J, the gap between germline ends came to 14 bases. This CDR3 comprises 14 residues. The germline V gene encodes CDR1 SQVTM and CDR2 ANQGSEA. The CDR3 region is CSVQRTATNYGYTF. CDR3 coding DNA: TGCAGCGTCCAAAGGACAGCTACTAACTATGGCTACACCTTC.

The gene calls are TRBV19 and TRBJ2-3; 9 positions match TRBD1. CDR3 length equals 16 residues. The V segment lost 5 bases and the J segment 0 bases; nucleotides outside the gene matches: 6. Germline V CDR1 and CDR2: LNHDA, SQIVND (reference sequence). The CDR3 protein is CASSATGGISTDTQYF. CDR3 sequence (DNA): TGTGCCAGTAGTGCGACAGGGGGTATTAGCACAGATACGCAGTATTTT. The full variable domain, with the rest looked up from reference TRBV19 and TRBJ2-3, is DGGITQSPKYLFRKEGQNVTLSCEQNLNHDAMYWYRQDPGQGLRLIYYSQIVNDFQKGDIAEGYSVSREKKESFPLTVTSAQKNPTAFYLCASSATGGISTDTQYFGPGTRLTVL.